This T cell receptor (beta chain) was obtained from a study of control samples from healthy donors and cancer patients (dated by TCRdb to about 2020). About this clone itself: The specificity of this receptor is unknown. No base quality values were provided; no much bigger clone lies one nucleotide off.

The method was the immunoSEQ multiplex PCR assay. TCRdb stores this immuneACCESS table with in-frame sequences only. Part of the clones is absent; in the studies checked, under half of the shortfall reflects unresolved V genes, and no reason is known for the rest. The sample includes 100,000 or so clones, with just over 90% observed a single time. 0.92% of the sample is taken by the ten largest. Trimming costs V 1 base and J 4 bases, and their ends lie 8 bases apart. Spanning cysteine to phenylalanine, the CDR3 consists of 13 amino acids. The sequence is cut down to CDR3 DNA, 39 bases in frame from base 1. Via the germline V gene, CDR1 is SGHRS and CDR2 YFSETQ.

The sequence links TRBV5-1 to TRBJ1-2; the D gene lacks a confident call. The sequenced sample consisted of blood. This clonotype was obtained from a woman aged 25 to 39 in good health. The CDR3 in this case is CASSLLASYGYTF. The DNA sequence follows: TGCGCCAGCAGCTTGCTGGCCAGCTATGGCTACACCTTC.